This passage covers 5 T cell receptor beta chains from one sample sequenced in a study of Graves' ophthalmopathy and Graves' hyperthyroidism. TCR beta CDR3 amplification used RNA transcripts. First-round RT-PCR employed HTBI primers, with a second-round multiplex PCR after it. One entry per CDR3 protein results from TCRdb running MiXCR on the multiplex PCR reads. Among over a million distinct CDR3 sequences listed, approximately 35% were seen once. Material for sequencing was peripheral blood or thyroid tissue (not recorded which). Receptors were obtained from an adult man with Graves' hyperthyroidism.

The sample holds many counts of this clonotype. The genes are TRBV10-3 and TRBJ2-2; maybe TRBD1 (5 bases). This CDR3 is built from 14 residues. With 6 bases removed from V and 3 bases from J, the gap between germline ends came to 11 bases. CDR1 is ENHRY and CDR2 is SYGVKD in the germline V gene. The CDR3 is CAIRDTSYTGELFF. The CDR3 coding sequence is TGTGCCATCAGGGACACTTCTTACACCGGGGAGCTGTTTTTT.

The sample holds many counts of this clonotype. The chain recombines TRBV19 with TRBJ1-6; 8 bases match TRBD1. The germline V gene encodes CDR1 LNHDA and CDR2 SQIVND (reference sequence). V lost 0 bases, J lost 5 bases, and 6 bases stayed unmatched. This CDR3 contains 17 residues. The CDR3 reads CASSIETDRADNSPLHF. CDR3 bases: TGTGCCAGTAGTATAGAGACGGACAGGGCCGATAATTCACCCCTCCACTTT. The full variable domain, completed using reference TRBV19 and TRBJ1-6, is DGGITQSPKYLFRKEGQNVTLSCEQNLNHDAMYWYRQDPGQGLRLIYYSQIVNDFQKGDIAEGYSVSREKKESFPLTVTSAQKNPTAFYLCASSIETDRADNSPLHFGNGTRLTVT.

The sample holds a few counts of this clonotype. V and J are TRBV19 and TRBJ2-2, with 7 bases lining up with TRBD2. V shed 6 bases and J 6 bases; nucleotides not matched to a gene: 7. In germline, CDR1 is LNHDA, CDR2 SQIVND (reference sequence). The CDR3 has 14 residues. CDR3 bases: TGTGCCAGTAGCCCCCCTAGCGGATCCGGGGAGCTGTTTTTT. It codes for CASSPPSGSGELFF.

This clonotype came up many times. The gene calls are TRBV7-2 and TRBJ2-5; possible D gene TRBD2, 5 bases. V was trimmed by 5 bases and J by 3 bases, leaving 13 bases between them. This CDR3 comprises 14 residues. Germline assignment: CDR1 SGHTA and CDR2 FQGNSA. The CDR3 is CASSHSGTKETQYF. CDR3 nucleotides: TGTGCCAGCAGCCACTCGGGAACGAAAGAGACCCAGTACTTC.

In its sample, this clonotype was seen many times. The genes are TRBV6-6 and TRBJ1-1; D is unresolved. CDR3 length equals 14 residues. V was cut by 2 bases and J by 3 bases, with 10 bases left in between. The V gene's germline CDR1 is MNHNY and CDR2 SVGAGI (reference sequence). CDR3: CASSYLGKDTEAFF. CDR3 coding DNA: TGTGCCAGCAGTTACCTGGGTAAGGACACTGAAGCTTTCTTT.